This note documents a single TCR beta chain sequence. This entry belongs to a study of cytomegalovirus exposure and HLA in healthy donors. PCR involved 60 Vbeta and 13 Jbeta primers. Profiling relied on immunoSEQ multiplex PCR, and the TCRdb table lists in-frame clones only, not all of them. Across 50,000 to 70,000 clones, the top ten clones capture 3.5% to 4% of the sample. Trimming stripped 8 bases from V and 1 base from J, with 9 bases between. The CDR3 runs to 13 residues. Germline lookup yields CDR1 MDHEN and CDR2 SYDVKM. This clonotype was sampled from a male donor in good health and CMV-seronegative. V and J are TRBV28 and TRBJ1-5; tentatively, D is TRBD1 (5 bases). The specimen was PBMCs. Here the CDR3 DNA reads TGTGCCAGCGGGGGGGGAAGCAATCAGCCCCAGCATTTT. Translation: CASGGGSNQPQHF.